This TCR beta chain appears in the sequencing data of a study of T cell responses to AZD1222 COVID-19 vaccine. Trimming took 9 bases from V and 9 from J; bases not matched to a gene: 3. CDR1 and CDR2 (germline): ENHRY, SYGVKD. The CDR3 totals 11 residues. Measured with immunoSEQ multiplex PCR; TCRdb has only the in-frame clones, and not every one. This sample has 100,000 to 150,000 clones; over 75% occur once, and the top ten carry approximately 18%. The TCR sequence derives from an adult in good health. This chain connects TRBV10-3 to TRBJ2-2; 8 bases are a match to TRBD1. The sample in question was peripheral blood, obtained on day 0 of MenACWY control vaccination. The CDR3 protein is CAIGQGRELFF. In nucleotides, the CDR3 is TGTGCCATTGGACAGGGCCGGGAGCTGTTTTTT.